The rows below give T cell receptor beta chains drawn from one sample of a study of blood T cell repertoires in COVID-19. Measured with immunoSEQ multiplex PCR; TCRdb has only the in-frame clones, and not every one. Of 81,000 or so clones listed, about 82% are singletons. The sample taken for sequencing was peripheral blood. Receptors were obtained from a woman in her 70s with active or convalescent COVID-19. Each CDR3 is given with its conserved first and last residue. Each record gives: D gene, clone size, J gene, V gene, CDR3 length, CDR3 protein, CDR3 DNA. A D gene is named only where the DNA matches it firmly. For some rows the clone size is stated as once, few or many, or as a class when expanded; others skip it.

d_call: .
clone_size: .
j_call: TRBJ2-3
v_call: TRBV7-9
cdr3_length: 11
cdr3_aa: CASSLGATQYF
cdr3_nt: TGTGCCAGCAGCTTAGGGGCTACGCAGTATTTT

d_call: .
clone_size: .
j_call: TRBJ2-7
v_call: TRBV12-5
cdr3_length: 13
cdr3_aa: CASASDSSYEQYF
cdr3_nt: TGTGCTAGTGCCTCCGACAGCTCCTACGAGCAGTACTTC

d_call: .
clone_size: .
j_call: TRBJ1-3
v_call: TRBV9
cdr3_length: 16
cdr3_aa: CASSVGQYFSGNTIYF
cdr3_nt: TGTGCCAGCAGCGTAGGACAGTACTTCTCTGGAAACACCATATATTTT

d_call: .
clone_size: .
j_call: TRBJ2-7
v_call: TRBV19
cdr3_length: 16
cdr3_aa: CASSTPGGTAPYEQYF
cdr3_nt: TGTGCCAGTAGTACCCCCGGAGGGACAGCCCCCTACGAGCAGTACTTC

d_call: .
clone_size: few
j_call: TRBJ2-7
v_call: TRBV10-2
cdr3_length: 15
cdr3_aa: CASLLNRDISYEQYF
cdr3_nt: TGCGCCAGCCTTCTGAACAGGGATATTTCGTACGAGCAGTACTTC

d_call: .
clone_size: .
j_call: TRBJ2-1
v_call: TRBV11-2
cdr3_length: 18
cdr3_aa: CASSLGFVGAGLYNEQFF
cdr3_nt: TGTGCCAGCAGCTTAGGGTTCGTTGGGGCCGGGCTCTACAATGAGCAGTTCTTC

d_call: .
clone_size: .
j_call: TRBJ2-3
v_call: TRBV6-9
cdr3_length: 16
cdr3_aa: CASPSPGRDRTDTQYF
cdr3_nt: TGTGCCAGCCCCTCTCCTGGTCGGGATCGCACAGATACGCAGTATTTT

d_call: .
clone_size: .
j_call: TRBJ2-7
v_call: TRBV3-1/TRBV3-2
cdr3_length: 15
cdr3_aa: CASSQTVFSVYEQYF
cdr3_nt: TGTGCCAGCAGCCAGACAGTCTTTTCCGTCTACGAGCAGTACTTC

d_call: .
clone_size: few
j_call: TRBJ1-5
v_call: TRBV25-1
cdr3_length: 15
cdr3_aa: CASSSQGGTGQPQHF
cdr3_nt: TGTGCCAGCAGTTCCCAGGGAGGAACCGGTCAGCCCCAGCATTTT

d_call: TRBD1
clone_size: .
j_call: TRBJ1-1
v_call: TRBV5-1
cdr3_length: 16
cdr3_aa: CASSSNQGAMNTEAFF
cdr3_nt: TGCGCCAGCAGCTCAAATCAGGGGGCAATGAACACTGAAGCTTTCTTT

d_call: .
clone_size: .
j_call: TRBJ2-2
v_call: TRBV19
cdr3_length: 14
cdr3_aa: CASSQQGSWGELFF
cdr3_nt: TGTGCCAGTAGTCAACAGGGTAGTTGGGGGGAGCTGTTTTTT

d_call: .
clone_size: .
j_call: TRBJ2-3
v_call: TRBV21-1
cdr3_length: 11
cdr3_aa: CARGQGDTQYF
cdr3_nt: TGTGCCAGAGGACAGGGAGATACGCAGTATTTT

d_call: TRBD2
clone_size: .
j_call: TRBJ2-7
v_call: TRBV27
cdr3_length: 14
cdr3_aa: CASTSGGGLYEQYF
cdr3_nt: TGTGCCAGCACCTCCGGGGGGGGCCTTTACGAGCAGTACTTC